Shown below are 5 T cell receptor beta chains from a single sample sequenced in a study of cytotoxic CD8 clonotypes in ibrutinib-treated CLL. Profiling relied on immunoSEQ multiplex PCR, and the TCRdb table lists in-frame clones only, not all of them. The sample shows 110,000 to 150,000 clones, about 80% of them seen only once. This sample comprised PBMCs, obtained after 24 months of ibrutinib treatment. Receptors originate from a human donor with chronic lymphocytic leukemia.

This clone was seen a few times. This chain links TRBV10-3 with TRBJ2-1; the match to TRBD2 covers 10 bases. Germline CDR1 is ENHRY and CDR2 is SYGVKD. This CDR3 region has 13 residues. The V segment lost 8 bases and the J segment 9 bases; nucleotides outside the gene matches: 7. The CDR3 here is CAIGLAGDREQFF. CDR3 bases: TGTGCCATCGGGCTAGCGGGAGACCGTGAGCAGTTCTTC.

As DNA, the CDR3 is TGTGCCAGCAGTCAGGGACCTCACGAGCAGTACTTC. Residues: CASSQGPHEQYF. The genes are TRBV28 and TRBJ2-7; tentatively, D is TRBD1 or TRBD2 (5 bases each). CDR1 MDHEN and CDR2 SYDVKM come from the germline V gene. The CDR3 has 12 amino acids. The V end lost 5 bases, the J end lost 5 bases, and 10 bases lay between the germline ends.

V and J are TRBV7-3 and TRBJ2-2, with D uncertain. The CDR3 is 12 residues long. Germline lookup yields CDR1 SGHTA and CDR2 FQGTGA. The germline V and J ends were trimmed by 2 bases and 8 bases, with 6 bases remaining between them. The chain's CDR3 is CASSLALGELFF. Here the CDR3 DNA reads TGTGCCAGCAGCTTAGCGCTAGGGGAGCTGTTTTTT.

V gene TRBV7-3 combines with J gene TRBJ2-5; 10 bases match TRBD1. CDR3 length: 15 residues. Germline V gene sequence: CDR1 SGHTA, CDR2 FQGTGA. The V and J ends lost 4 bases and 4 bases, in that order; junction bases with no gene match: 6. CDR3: CASSWGQGSRETQYF. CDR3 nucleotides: TGTGCCAGCAGCTGGGGACAGGGGAGTCGAGAGACCCAGTACTTC.

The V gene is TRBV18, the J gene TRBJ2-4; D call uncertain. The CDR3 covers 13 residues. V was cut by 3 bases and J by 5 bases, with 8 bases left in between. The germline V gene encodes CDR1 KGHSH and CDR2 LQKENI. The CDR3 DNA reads TGTGCCAGCTCACCTGCCCCCGAAAACATTCAGTACTTC. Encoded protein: CASSPAPENIQYF.